The sequence of this T cell receptor (beta chain) was determined in a study of sequential checkpoint blockade in melanoma. The overall study: First-line arms were nivolumab then ipilimumab, or the reverse, randomized 1:1.

Sample treatment: randomized to nivolumab then ipilimumab (arm A) or the reverse (arm B). Patients had received no earlier DNA-damaging chemotherapy. PBMC sorting kept live CD3+CD8+ cells without CD19 or CD56. The ends lost 4 bases at V and 1 base at J; junction bases unmatched: 4. Per the germline V gene, CDR1 is MGHRA and CDR2 is YSYEKL. The CDR3 is 14 residues long. TCRdb keeps only in-frame clones here, not all; method: immunoSEQ multiplex PCR. The profile shows approximately 3,600 clones, about three fifths of them singletons. The sequence came from a human donor with melanoma. The starting material was CD8+ T cells sorted from blood (inferred from file names), obtained from a patient given nivolumab and ipilimumab in sequence. The rearrangement joins TRBV4-1 to TRBJ2-7; TRBD2 agrees at 7 bases. The CDR3 DNA reads as TGCGCCAGCAGCCCTGCTAGCGGTTCCTACGAGCAGTACTTC. This codes for CASSPASGSYEQYF.